These 22 T cell receptor beta chains were sequenced from one sample in a study of Ad26.COV2.S vaccination and SARS-CoV-2 variants. Here immunoSEQ multiplex PCR was the method, and the copy in TCRdb shows in-frame clones only, minus some. The sample shows approximately 480,000 clones, around 88% of them seen only once. Treatment: about 20 received Ad26.COV2.S at low or high dose, single or two shots; about 5 received placebo; per-sample allocation not given. The investigators took samples on day 63 after the first vaccine or placebo injection. This specimen consisted of peripheral blood, obtained in a trial of Ad26.COV2.S vaccine versus placebo. Receptor source: a person aged 18-60 years who received the Ad26.COV2.S COVID-19 vaccine or a placebo.

The rearrangement uses TRBV5-5 and TRBJ1-3, with 11 bases aligning to TRBD1. The CDR3 contains 17 residues. Germline V gives CDR1 SGHKS, CDR2 YYEKEE (reference sequence). V shed 4 bases, J shed 1 base, and the junction held 7 bases outside the gene matches. CDR3 in amino acids: CASSLRTGGDSGNTIYF. Here the CDR3 DNA reads TGTGCCAGCAGCCTTCGGACAGGGGGCGATTCTGGAAACACCATATATTTT.

The chain is built from TRBV25-1 and TRBJ2-1; TRBD2 agrees at 8 bases. Germline trimming cut 3 bases from V and 15 bases from J; bases unmatched to any gene: 13. The length of the CDR3 is 14 residues. The V gene's germline CDR1 is MGHDK and CDR2 SYGVNS. The CDR3 reads CASSDRGLAGVLFF. The DNA for the CDR3 is TGTGCCAGCAGTGATCGAGGACTAGCCGGAGTACTGTTCTTC. The full variable domain, with the rest looked up from reference TRBV25-1 and TRBJ2-1, is EADIYQTPRYLVIGTGKKITLECSQTMGHDKMYWYQQDPGMELHLIHYSYGVNSTEKGDLSSESTVSRIRTEHFPLTLESARPSHTSQYLCASSDRGLAGVLFFGPGTRLTVL.

The chain has TRBV27 and TRBJ1-1; no reliable D call. V was trimmed by 2 bases and J by 3 bases, leaving 10 bases between them. The V gene's germline CDR1 is MNHEY and CDR2 SMNVEV (reference sequence). The CDR3 contains 14 residues. The CDR3 here is CASSLRGFHTEAFF. CDR3 bases: TGTGCCAGCAGTTTAAGAGGGTTTCACACTGAAGCTTTCTTT.

The V gene is TRBV13, the J gene TRBJ2-2; possibly TRBD2 for D (6 bases). This CDR3 has 14 amino acids. Germline V gene data show CDR1 as PRHDT and CDR2 as FYEKMQ (reference sequence). V lost 5 bases and J 5 bases, leaving 12 bases between the germline ends. The CDR3 reads CASSRGTGTGELFF. CDR3 DNA sequence: TGTGCCAGCAGCCGGGGGACGGGGACCGGGGAGCTGTTTTTT.

This clone was seen only once. Additional DNA sequences in this sample encode the identical CDR3. CDR3 coding DNA: TGCGCCAGCAGCTTGACCAACACCGGGGAGCTGTTTTTT. Translating gives CASSLTNTGELFF. The J gene is TRBJ2-2, the V gene TRBV5-1; D is ambiguous. CDR3 length equals 13 residues. Germline lookup yields CDR1 SGHRS and CDR2 YFSETQ. V dropped 1 base and J dropped 2 bases, with 3 bases sitting between them. The full variable domain, in which reference TRBV5-1 and TRBJ2-2 provide the parts outside the CDR3, is KAGVTQTPRYLIKTRGQQVTLSCSPISGHRSVSWYQQTPGQGLQFLFEYFSETQRNKGNFPGRFSGRQFSNSRSEMNVSTLELGDSALYLCASSLTNTGELFFGEGSRLTVL.

V gene TRBV5-1 combines with J gene TRBJ1-4; a weak D match, TRBD1 (5 bases). Germline CDR1 is SGHRS and CDR2 is YFSETQ. The V gene lost 1 base and the J gene lost 6 bases, with 13 bases spanning the gap. The CDR3 is 15 amino acids. The CDR3 DNA follows: TGCGCCAGCAGCTTGCGGGGGTCGGGTGATGAAAAACTGTTTTTT. This encodes CASSLRGSGDEKLFF.

This chain connects TRBV30 to TRBJ1-4, with TRBD1 matching over 9 bases. Germline CDR1 and CDR2: GTSNPN and SVGIG (reference sequence). V shed 3 bases and J 7 bases; nucleotides not matched to a gene: 6. The CDR3 sequence is 14 residues long. CDR3: CAWSKDRGREKLFF. The DNA of the CDR3 is TGTGCCTGGAGCAAGGACAGGGGTCGTGAAAAACTGTTTTTT.

The rearrangement joins TRBV9 to TRBJ1-1; D remains ambiguous. This CDR3 comprises 15 residues. In germline, CDR1 is SGDLS, CDR2 YYNGEE. Trimming removed 0 bases from V and 4 bases from J, with 13 bases in between. In DNA form, the CDR3 reads TGTGCCAGCAGCGTAGTTCCAGCGGAGGCCACTGAAGCTTTCTTT. Its translation: CASSVVPAEATEAFF.

The V call is TRBV4-1, the J call TRBJ1-1; D is perhaps TRBD1 (5 bases). Trimming stripped 1 base from V and 1 base from J, with 13 bases between. The CDR3 spans 16 residues. Germline CDR1 MGHRA, CDR2 YSYEKL. CDR3 loop: CASSQGLSGGNTEAFF. The CDR3 DNA reads TGCGCCAGCAGCCAAGGGTTAAGTGGGGGGAACACTGAAGCTTTCTTT.

The V call is TRBV19, the J call TRBJ2-1; tentative D call: TRBD2 (6 bases). Germline V gives CDR1 LNHDA, CDR2 SQIVND (reference sequence). Trimming cost V 3 bases and J 9 bases, with 15 bases left between them. The CDR3 runs to 14 residues. The CDR3 region has the DNA TGTGCCAGTAGTATGGTCGGGGCCGGGGGTGAGCAGTTCTTC. Its translation is CASSMVGAGGEQFF.

The rearrangement joins TRBV7-9 to TRBJ2-3; a possible D gene is TRBD1 (5 bases). This CDR3 has 13 amino acids. V was trimmed by 0 bases and J by 9 bases, leaving 10 bases between them. Germline V gives CDR1 SEHNR, CDR2 FQNEAQ (reference sequence). CDR3: CASSLAAGWTQYF. In nucleotides, the CDR3 is TGTGCCAGCAGCTTAGCAGCAGGGTGGACGCAGTATTTT.

The chain has TRBV7-9 and TRBJ2-3, with 11 bases aligning to TRBD2. Trimming took 5 bases from V and 6 from J; bases not matched to a gene: 13. This CDR3 has 17 residues. Germline V CDR1 and CDR2: SEHNR, FQNEAQ (reference sequence). The CDR3 protein is CASSRGLAGLLDDTQYF. CDR3 coding DNA: TGTGCCAGCAGCCGAGGACTAGCGGGTCTCTTAGATGATACGCAGTATTTT.

CDR3 nucleotides: TGTGCCAGCAGTGAAGAGGCAGGGGAGGGTCGGTCCGAGCAGTACTTC. Residues: CASSEEAGEGRSEQYF. The chain carries TRBV2 and TRBJ2-7; tentatively, D is TRBD2 (7 bases). Germline CDR1 SNHLY, CDR2 FYNNEI. Trimming stripped 1 base from V and 6 bases from J, with 19 bases between. The CDR3 covers 16 residues.

V is TRBV5-4 and J is TRBJ2-7; 8 nucleotides match TRBD2. This CDR3 has 14 residues. J gave up 4 bases and V 5 bases, and 8 bases lay outside the gene matches. Germline V CDR1 and CDR2: SGHNT, YYREEE (reference sequence). For the CDR3, the DNA is TGTGCCAGCAGTCCTGCGGGAGGTCGGTACGAGCAGTACTTC. Amino acid sequence: CASSPAGGRYEQYF. The entire variable domain, with the rest obtained from reference TRBV5-4 and TRBJ2-7, is as follows: ETGVTQSPTHLIKTRGQQVTLRCSSQSGHNTVSWYQQALGQGPQFIFQYYREEENGRGNFPPRFSGLQFPNYSSELNVNALELDDSALYLCASSPAGGRYEQYFGPGTRLTVT.

V usage is TRBV7-9 and J usage is TRBJ2-7; D uncertain. Per the germline V gene, CDR1 is SEHNR and CDR2 is FQNEAQ (reference sequence). V was clipped by 6 bases and J by 5 bases, with 8 bases between them. The CDR3 has 11 residues. As DNA, the CDR3 is TGTGCCAGCAGGGAAGTAGACGAGCAGTACTTC. Encoded protein: CASREVDEQYF.

The chain is built from TRBV7-9 and TRBJ2-3; TRBD2 aligns across 9 bases. CDR3 length: 17 amino acids. Unmatched junction bases numbered 11, after V lost 1 base and J lost 6 bases. Germline CDR1 and CDR2: SEHNR and FQNEAQ (reference sequence). CDR3 residues: CASSLGVAREGLDTQYF. As DNA, the CDR3 is TGTGCCAGCAGCTTAGGAGTGGCGCGGGAGGGCCTGGATACGCAGTATTTT.

This clone was counted a single time. V usage is TRBV28 and J usage is TRBJ2-7; D is undetermined. Germline CDR1 MDHEN, CDR2 SYDVKM. This CDR3 contains 15 residues. Deletions cut 6 bases from V and 4 bases from J, with 19 bases between. For the CDR3, the DNA is TGTGCCAGCAGCCTTAGTTCCGTAGGAAAATACGAGCAGTACTTC. Protein sequence: CASSLSSVGKYEQYF.

The chain links TRBV6-5 to TRBJ2-5, with 9 positions matching TRBD1. Germline V CDR1 and CDR2: MNHEY, SVGAGI. There are 16 residues in the CDR3. Trimming at V came to 4 bases and at J to 5 bases, leaving 11 bases not matched to a gene. Here the CDR3 reads CASSSGTGIFVETQYF. CDR3 DNA: TGTGCCAGCAGTTCCGGGACAGGGATATTCGTGGAGACCCAGTACTTC.

The chain is built from TRBV28 and TRBJ2-7, with TRBD2 matching over 12 bases. This CDR3 is built from 14 residues. V lost 5 bases, J lost 7 bases, and 6 bases stayed unmatched. Germline V gene sequence: CDR1 MDHEN, CDR2 SYDVKM. The CDR3 nucleotides read TGTGCCAGCAGTGCCCTAGCGGGAGGGCGGGAGCAGTACTTC. This sequence encodes CASSALAGGREQYF.

Of note for this clone: At one of its ends the junction is not consistent with the germline gene, which may arise from a read error. The chain combines TRBV7-8 with TRBJ1-1; TRBD1 might be the D (5 bases). Germline CDR1 SGHVS, CDR2 FQNEAQ. CDR3 length: 14 amino acids. Here the CDR3 reads CASSLAVGQAEAFF. The CDR3 DNA reads as TGTGCCAGCAGCTTAGCGGTGGGGCAGGCTGAGGCTTTCTTT.

The CDR3 region is CASSSQVGEKLFF. The CDR3 nucleotides are TGCGCCAGCAGCTCCCAGGTCGGTGAAAAACTGTTTTTT. The gene calls are TRBV5-1 and TRBJ1-4; D unclear. Germline-derived CDR1 and CDR2 are SGHRS and YFSETQ. V was trimmed by 3 bases and J by 7 bases, leaving 10 bases between them. This CDR3 spans 13 amino acids.

The genes are TRBV7-2 and TRBJ1-1, with TRBD1 identical over 11 bases. This CDR3 is built from 15 residues. CDR1 and CDR2 from the germline V gene are SGHTA and FQGNSA. The ends lost 5 bases at V and 4 bases at J; junction bases unmatched: 6. The CDR3 nucleotides are TGTGCCAGCAGCCGCGGACAGGGGGCGAGCACTGAAGCTTTCTTT. This codes for CASSRGQGASTEAFF.